This T cell receptor beta chain was identified in a study of beta chain features in type 1 diabetes. Study outcomes and limitations: The influence of HLA type on TCRB rearrangement stayed undetermined. For cells with high TCR expression, cDNA sequencing could yield over-representation. Moderate but significant shortening of TCRB CDR3s was recorded in all four CD4+ subsets from Type 1 diabetes patients.

The study reverse transcribed the entire isolated RNA, so it sequenced expressed TCRB transcripts. The protocol was immunoSEQ multiplex PCR, while the TCRdb copy is restricted to in-frame clones and leaves out a portion. The sample includes about 240,000 clones, about 15% seen only once; the top ten take roughly 0.019%. Using CD45RO/CCR7/CD25/CD127/CD95/CD27, CD4+ naive, central memory, regulatory and stem cell-like memory cells were sorted. This clone was recorded a few times. Its target is not known. The CDR3 is made up of 18 amino acids. The germline CDR1 and CDR2 sequences are MDHEN and SYDVKM. J gave up 0 bases and V 6 bases, and 11 bases lay outside the gene matches.

Sequencing used naive CD4+ T cells from blood. The chain couples TRBV28 to TRBJ2-2, with TRBD2 matching over 9 bases. This receptor was identified in a young man with type 1 diabetes. The CDR3 nucleotides are TGTGCCAGCAGAAAGTTACGACTAGCGGACGCGAACACCGGGGAGCTGTTTTTT. It is translated as CASRKLRLADANTGELFF.